This T cell receptor beta chain was captured by sequencing in a study of blood T cell repertoires in COVID-19. Study-level information: Both acute and convalescent COVID-19 samples were obtained from the United States, Italy and Spain.

As handled by the study authors: Estimation of nucleated cell counts relied on the amplification of reference gene primers. Produced via immunoSEQ multiplex PCR; TCRdb's table is partial and in-frame only. The V and J calls and clone size were taken over from that table, and D and trimming were inferred from the DNA. The table has around 270,000 clones, 87% seen once; the top ten hold under 2.5%. The CDR3 consists of 14 residues. The V segment lost 3 bases and the J segment 4 bases; nucleotides outside the gene matches: 7. In germline, CDR1 is SGDLS, CDR2 YYNGEE. The sequencing sample was made of peripheral blood. This clonotype originated in a woman between 50 and 59 years old with acute or convalescent COVID-19. The chain links TRBV9 to TRBJ2-7; TRBD1 agrees at 7 bases. CDR3 amino acids: CASSAAGGRYEQYF. DNA for the CDR3: TGTGCCAGCAGCGCGGCAGGGGGTAGGTACGAGCAGTACTTC.